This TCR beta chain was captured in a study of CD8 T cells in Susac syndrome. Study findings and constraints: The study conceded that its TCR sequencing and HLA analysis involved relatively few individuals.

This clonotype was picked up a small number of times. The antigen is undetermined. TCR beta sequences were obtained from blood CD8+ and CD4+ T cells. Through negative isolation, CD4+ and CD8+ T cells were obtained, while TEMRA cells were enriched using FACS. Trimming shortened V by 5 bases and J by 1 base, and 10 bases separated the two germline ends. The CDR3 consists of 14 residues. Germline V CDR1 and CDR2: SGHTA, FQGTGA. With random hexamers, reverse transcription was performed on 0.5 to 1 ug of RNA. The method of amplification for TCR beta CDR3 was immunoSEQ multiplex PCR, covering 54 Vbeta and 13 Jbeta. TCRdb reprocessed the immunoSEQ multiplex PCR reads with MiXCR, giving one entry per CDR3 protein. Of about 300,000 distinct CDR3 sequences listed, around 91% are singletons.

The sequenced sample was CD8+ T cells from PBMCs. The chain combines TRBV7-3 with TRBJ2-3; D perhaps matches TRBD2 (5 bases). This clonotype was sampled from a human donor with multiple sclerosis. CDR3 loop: CASSPIGGTDTQYF. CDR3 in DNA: TGTGCCAGCAGCCCTATCGGGGGCACAGATACGCAGTATTTT.